Below, 20 T cell receptor beta chains from the same sample are listed, as sequenced in a study of PD-1 blockade in classical Hodgkin lymphoma. Each patient relapsed following autologous stem cell transplantation, and prior brentuximab vedotin exposure differed. Thawed PBMCs yielded CD4+ T cells through magnetic negative selection. TCRdb's table, derived via immunoSEQ multiplex PCR, lists solely in-frame clones and lacks some. The sample carries roughly 7,600 clones, 77% recorded once. The sequencing used CD4+ T cells from blood, collected at baseline. The receptors stem from a human donor with classical Hodgkin lymphoma.

The V gene is TRBV28, the J gene TRBJ1-1; no clear D gene. Trimming removed 5 bases at V and 5 bases at J, with 18 bases between. Per the germline V gene, CDR1 is MDHEN and CDR2 is SYDVKM. The CDR3 consists of 15 residues. In DNA form, the CDR3 reads TGTGCCAGCAGTCCTCGGGGAGACGGAAAGACTGAAGCTTTCTTT. As protein: CASSPRGDGKTEAFF.

The chain recombines TRBV2 with TRBJ2-1; TRBD2 matches at 14 bases. The CDR3 loop spans 15 amino acids. Germline loops: CDR1 SNHLY, CDR2 FYNNEI. V shed 5 bases and J 7 bases; nucleotides not matched to a gene: 4. CDR3 coding DNA: TGTGCCAGCAGTAGACTAGCGGGGGGGTCAAATGAGCAGTTCTTC. Protein product: CASSRLAGGSNEQFF.

This clone was counted a single time. The V and J genes are TRBV10-3 and TRBJ2-1; TRBD2 is a possible D gene (6 bases). The germline V gene encodes CDR1 ENHRY and CDR2 SYGVKD. This CDR3 has 14 amino acids. The V and J ends lost 2 bases and 9 bases respectively, with 14 bases between them. The DNA of the CDR3 is TGTGCCATCAGTGAGAGGGGCGGGATCAGTGAGCAGTTCTTC. It specifies CAISERGGISEQFF.

V usage is TRBV5-1 and J usage is TRBJ2-3, with 10 nucleotides matching TRBD2. V dropped 4 bases and J dropped 1; count of bases not matched to a gene: 9. CDR3 size: 17 residues. Germline loops: CDR1 SGHRS, CDR2 YFSETQ. The CDR3 sequence: CASSVSRGTSGTDTQYF. CDR3 coding DNA: TGCGCCAGCAGCGTGAGTAGGGGGACTAGCGGCACAGATACGCAGTATTTT. The full variable domain, its missing parts supplied by reference TRBV5-1 and TRBJ2-3, is KAGVTQTPRYLIKTRGQQVTLSCSPISGHRSVSWYQQTPGQGLQFLFEYFSETQRNKGNFPGRFSGRQFSNSRSEMNVSTLELGDSALYLCASSVSRGTSGTDTQYFGPGTRLTVL.

The chain carries TRBV29-1 and TRBJ1-1, with D unresolved. This CDR3 region has 12 residues. Germline assignment: CDR1 SQVTM and CDR2 ANQGSEA. V was clipped by 4 bases and J by 0 bases, with 6 bases between them. The CDR3 here is CSVGQLNTEAFF. In DNA form, the CDR3 reads TGCAGCGTTGGACAACTGAACACTGAAGCTTTCTTT.

The chain couples TRBV7-2 to TRBJ2-3, with unresolved D. Germline values: CDR1 SGHTA, CDR2 FQGNSA. Deletions cut 3 bases from V and 6 bases from J, with 7 bases between. This CDR3 contains 12 residues. The CDR3 DNA reads TGTGCCAGCAGCTTTTGGGTGGATACGCAGTATTTT. Protein product: CASSFWVDTQYF.

This clone was seen a few times. The CDR3 nucleotides read TGCGCCAGCAGCCAAGATTGGTGGGGAGCCAAAAACATTCAGTACTTC. Residues: CASSQDWWGAKNIQYF. The chain links TRBV4-3 to TRBJ2-4; no reliable D call. This CDR3 is 16 amino acids long. Germline-derived CDR1 and CDR2 are LGHNA and YSLEER. Trimming left V 0 bases short and J 0 bases short, with 9 bases between.

V and J are TRBV11-2 and TRBJ2-1, with 13 bases identical to TRBD2. The germline gives CDR1 SGHAT, CDR2 FQNNGV. V was pared by 5 bases and J by 9 bases, with 7 bases of the junction left unmatched. The CDR3 loop spans 15 amino acids. CDR3 sequence (DNA): TGTGCCAGCAGCCCGCCGGGACTAGCGGGAAGTGAGCAGTTCTTC. This sequence encodes CASSPPGLAGSEQFF.

The chain joins TRBV7-6 to TRBJ2-7; 9 bases line up with TRBD1. The CDR3 runs to 15 residues. In germline, CDR1 is SGHVS, CDR2 FNYEAQ. J lost 3 bases, V lost 4 bases, and 7 bases had no gene match. The CDR3 DNA reads TGTGCCAGCAGCTCCCTGGGACAGGGTTTCTACGAGCAGTACTTC. This codes for CASSSLGQGFYEQYF.

V is TRBV11-3 and J is TRBJ2-7; 10 bases agree with TRBD1. CDR3 length equals 19 residues. V shed 5 bases and J 5 bases; nucleotides not matched to a gene: 21. Germline lookup yields CDR1 SGHNT and CDR2 YENEEA. For the CDR3, the DNA is TGTGCCAGCAGCGACGCCATGGGAGGGACAGGGGTCCCTCTGGACGAGCAGTACTTC. Its translation: CASSDAMGGTGVPLDEQYF.

The rearrangement uses TRBV2 and TRBJ1-6, with D possibly TRBD1 on 5 matching bases. The germline CDR1 and CDR2 sequences are SNHLY and FYNNEI. The CDR3 loop spans 16 amino acids. V was clipped by 7 bases and J by 2 bases, with 15 bases between them. The CDR3 is CASTGEGRAYNSPLHF. Here the CDR3 DNA reads TGTGCCAGCACCGGTGAGGGCAGGGCCTATAATTCACCCCTCCACTTT.

The CDR3: CASSLAGGIRAGELFF. CDR3 nucleotides: TGCGCCAGCAGCTTGGCGGGGGGAATAAGGGCCGGGGAGCTGTTTTTT. The chain recombines TRBV5-1 with TRBJ2-2; 7 bases fit TRBD2. This CDR3 comprises 16 residues. Unmatched junction bases numbered 8, after V lost 0 bases and J lost 6 bases. In germline, CDR1 is SGHRS, CDR2 YFSETQ.

This chain uses TRBV28 with TRBJ1-5, with D unclear. The CDR3 contains 11 residues. The V end lost 5 bases, the J end lost 8 bases, and 7 bases lay between the germline ends. The germline gives CDR1 MDHEN, CDR2 SYDVKM. CDR3 region: CASSGSKPQHF. CDR3 DNA: TGTGCCAGCAGTGGGTCCAAGCCCCAGCATTTT.

The chain links TRBV28 to TRBJ1-1; D call uncertain. V was cut by 7 bases and J by 0 bases, with 12 bases left in between. The length of the CDR3 is 14 residues. CDR1 and CDR2 (germline): MDHEN, SYDVKM. The CDR3 nucleotides read TGTGCCAGCACCTCTCCACTCATGAACACTGAAGCTTTCTTT. It is translated as CASTSPLMNTEAFF.

The chain employs TRBV28 and TRBJ2-2; D gene unclear. The CDR3 runs 13 residues. V gave up 6 bases and J gave up 7 bases, with 12 bases separating them. The germline V gene encodes CDR1 MDHEN and CDR2 SYDVKM. The CDR3, as DNA: TGTGCCAGCAGGACACTACACTTCGGGGAGCTGTTTTTT. This encodes CASRTLHFGELFF.

V usage is TRBV4-1 and J usage is TRBJ1-1; D possibly corresponds to TRBD1 (6 bases). Germline loops: CDR1 MGHRA, CDR2 YSYEKL. The CDR3 has 15 residues. V lost 1 base and J lost 4, with 13 bases in between. The CDR3, as DNA: TGCGCCAGCAGCCAAGGTGGGGGGCGGGGCACTGAAGCTTTCTTT. This gives the protein CASSQGGGRGTEAFF.

A single count supports this clone. The rearrangement joins TRBV7-2 to TRBJ1-4; weak D call: TRBD1 (5 bases). The V gene's germline CDR1 is SGHTA and CDR2 FQGNSA. The V end was cut by 2 bases, the J end by 5 bases, with 15 bases between. This CDR3 is built from 16 residues. CDR3 sequence reads: CASSLSAGPGNEKLFF. In nucleotides, the CDR3 is TGTGCCAGCAGCTTATCCGCGGGGCCGGGAAATGAAAAACTGTTTTTT.

The rearrangement joins TRBV2 to TRBJ1-1; tentative D call: TRBD1 (6 bases). V lost 2 bases, J lost 4 bases, and 20 bases lay in between. Germline-derived CDR1 and CDR2 are SNHLY and FYNNEI. This CDR3 comprises 17 residues. Here the CDR3 reads CASSENFHRGAGTEAFF. The CDR3 DNA is TGTGCCAGCAGTGAAAACTTCCATCGGGGGGCTGGCACTGAAGCTTTCTTT.

Points on this clone: Other DNA sequences in this sample translate to the same CDR3. The J gene is TRBJ1-1, the V gene TRBV6-5; 7 bases line up with TRBD1. The CDR3 sequence is 15 residues long. Per germline, CDR1 MNHEY and CDR2 SVGAGI. V lost 0 bases, J lost 0 bases, and 1 base stayed unmatched. The CDR3 DNA follows: TGTGCCAGCAGTTACTCCACAGGGGTGAACACTGAAGCTTTCTTT. It is translated as CASSYSTGVNTEAFF.

The genes are TRBV4-1 and TRBJ2-3; 14 bases map to TRBD2. Germline V lookup: CDR1 MGHRA, CDR2 YSYEKL. The CDR3 runs to 17 residues. Trimming removed 1 base from V and 2 bases from J; junction bases left unmatched: 2. The chain's CDR3 is CASSQGTSGGLTDTQYF. The CDR3 nucleotides read TGCGCCAGCAGCCAAGGGACTAGCGGGGGGCTCACAGATACGCAGTATTTT.